The 29 T cell receptor beta chains in this list originate from one sample, sequenced in a study of T cell changes during pregnancy in multiple sclerosis. Method: immunoSEQ multiplex PCR; TCRdb's copy keeps in-frame clones and lacks some. The data hold 60,000 to 75,000 clones, with roughly 92% observed a single time. The material sequenced was peripheral blood, taken in the second trimester of pregnancy. Source of these receptors: a female donor with multiple sclerosis, enrolled in a pregnancy study.

In this sample, this clone turned up once. V is TRBV28 and J is TRBJ1-5; the D is unclear. Between the trimmed V and J ends, which lost 0 bases and 2 bases, there was a span of 11 bases. CDR1 is MDHEN and CDR2 is SYDVKM in the germline V gene. CDR3 size: 16 residues. The chain's CDR3 is CASSLWSGMGNQPQHF. The DNA of the CDR3 is TGTGCCAGCAGTTTATGGTCCGGGATGGGCAATCAGCCCCAGCATTTT.

This sequence joins TRBV11-3 and TRBJ1-1, with 8 bases aligning to TRBD1. In germline, CDR1 is SGHNT, CDR2 YENEEA. The CDR3 has 15 amino acids. The V segment lost 2 bases and the J segment 1 base; nucleotides outside the gene matches: 3. The CDR3 DNA sequence: TGTGCCAGCAGCTTATCGCAGGGGGCGAACACTGAAGCTTTCTTT. As protein: CASSLSQGANTEAFF. Looking up the rest from reference TRBV11-3 and TRBJ1-1 gives the full variable domain: EAGVVQSPRYKIIEKKQPVAFWCNPISGHNTLYWYLQNLGQGPELLIRYENEEAVDDSQLPKDRFSAERLKGVDSTLKIQPAELGDSAVYLCASSLSQGANTEAFFGQGTRLTVV.

This chain connects TRBV19 to TRBJ1-2; 8 bases are shared with TRBD1. The V segment lost 6 bases and the J segment 7 bases; nucleotides outside the gene matches: 7. The CDR3 extends over 13 amino acids. The germline V gene encodes CDR1 LNHDA and CDR2 SQIVND (reference sequence). CDR3 DNA: TGTGCCAGTAGCGACAGGGGCTTTTTTGGCTACACCTTC. This codes for CASSDRGFFGYTF.

The gene calls are TRBV19 and TRBJ1-4; TRBD1 matches 8 bases. The V gene end was trimmed by 7 bases and the J gene end by 3 bases; junction bases not matched to a gene: 4. Germline values: CDR1 LNHDA, CDR2 SQIVND (reference sequence). The CDR3 consists of 14 residues. In DNA form, the CDR3 reads TGTGCCAGTAAAGACAGGGGCTCTAATGAAAAACTGTTTTTT. Translated: CASKDRGSNEKLFF.

The V call is TRBV19, the J call TRBJ2-7; 10 bases are a match to TRBD1. Germline V gene data show CDR1 as LNHDA and CDR2 as SQIVND (reference sequence). CDR3 length: 19 amino acids. With V trimmed by 6 bases and J by 2 bases, 19 bases remained unmatched. CDR3 amino acids: CASSLESGTGASYPYEQYF. The CDR3 nucleotides are TGTGCCAGTAGCCTCGAATCCGGGACAGGGGCATCCTACCCCTACGAGCAGTACTTC.

The chain recombines TRBV10-3 with TRBJ2-7; TRBD2 might be the D (7 bases). The CDR3 runs to 15 residues. Trimming pared 4 bases from V and 3 bases from J, leaving 16 bases between. From germline, CDR1 is ENHRY and CDR2 SYGVKD. The CDR3 sequence: CAISAPGGAVYEQYF. CDR3 nucleotide sequence: TGTGCCATCAGTGCGCCGGGGGGCGCGGTCTACGAGCAGTACTTC.

The rearrangement joins TRBV7-2 to TRBJ2-5, with 10 positions matching TRBD2. The CDR3 contains 17 residues. V trimming: 1 base; J trimming: 7 bases; junction bases outside the gene matches: 12. Germline V gives CDR1 SGHTA, CDR2 FQGNSA. The CDR3 sequence is CASSLGYPSGRVGTQYF. CDR3 DNA: TGTGCCAGCAGCTTAGGTTATCCTAGCGGGAGAGTTGGGACCCAGTACTTC. Filled out from reference TRBV7-2 and TRBJ2-5, the complete variable domain reads GAGVSQSPSNKVTEKGKDVELRCDPISGHTALYWYRQSLGQGLEFLIYFQGNSAPDKSGLPSDRFSAERTGGSVSTLTIQRTQQEDSAVYLCASSLGYPSGRVGTQYFGPGTRLLVL.

The chain is built from TRBV6-1 and TRBJ1-5; D is ambiguous. CDR1 MNHNS and CDR2 SASEGT come from the germline V gene. Trimming took off 10 bases at V and 0 bases at J, with 13 bases between the two ends. The CDR3 consists of 14 residues. The CDR3: CATQARYSNQPQHF. The CDR3 DNA follows: TGTGCCACCCAGGCCCGGTATAGCAATCAGCCCCAGCATTTT.

The V gene is TRBV2, the J gene TRBJ2-1; 7 nucleotides match TRBD2. Trimming cost V 4 bases and J 6 bases; bases outside gene matches: 12. CDR1 SNHLY and CDR2 FYNNEI come from the germline V gene. CDR3 length: 16 amino acids. The CDR3 protein is CASSASRGPGGNEQFF. CDR3 sequence (DNA): TGTGCCAGCAGTGCCAGCCGGGGTCCGGGGGGCAATGAGCAGTTCTTC.

This chain connects TRBV15 to TRBJ2-1, with TRBD1 as a possible D gene (5 bases). Trimming cost V 4 bases and J 4 bases, with 17 bases left between them. The V gene's germline CDR1 is LNHNV and CDR2 YYDKDF (reference sequence). This CDR3 has 16 amino acids. CDR3 coding DNA: TGTGCCACCAGCAACCCCCATATGACAGATTACAATGAGCAGTTCTTC. Its translation: CATSNPHMTDYNEQFF.

This clone was observed a few times. The genes are TRBV14 and TRBJ1-1; D is unclear. V lost 5 bases to trimming and J lost 1 base, with 8 bases between them. From germline, CDR1 is SGHDN and CDR2 FVKESK. The CDR3 runs 13 residues. The CDR3 nucleotides read TGTGCCAGCAGCATCGACACGAACACTGAAGCTTTCTTT. Translated, it gives CASSIDTNTEAFF.

This sequence joins TRBV5-5 and TRBJ2-5, with D perhaps matching TRBD2 (7 bases). V was shortened by 7 bases and J by 0 bases, with 13 bases between the two germline ends. The CDR3 totals 14 residues. CDR1 and CDR2 (germline): SGHKS, YYEKEE (reference sequence). The CDR3 region has the DNA TGTGCCAGCCGGGGGGACATGAACCAAGAGACCCAGTACTTC. Its translation is CASRGDMNQETQYF.

This clone was seen once. CDR3 amino acids: CASSTRQLSGNTIYF. CDR3 in DNA: TGTGCCAGCAGCACCCGACAGCTCTCTGGAAACACCATATATTTT. This sequence joins TRBV5-4 and TRBJ1-3; TRBD1 is a possible D gene (5 bases). The germline V gene has CDR1 SGHNT and CDR2 YYREEE (reference sequence). The CDR3 runs to 15 residues. V shed 4 bases and J shed 0 bases, with 11 bases lying between them.

The V call is TRBV5-4, the J call TRBJ2-2; D is uncertain. The CDR3 contains 15 residues. Between the trimmed V and J ends, which lost 2 bases and 5 bases, there was a span of 13 bases. Germline V gives CDR1 SGHNT, CDR2 YYREEE (reference sequence). DNA of the CDR3: TGTGCCAGCAGCTTTTTCACGGCGAGGACCGGGGAGCTGTTTTTT. Translated: CASSFFTARTGELFF.

V gene TRBV19 combines with J gene TRBJ1-4; no reliable D call. The germline V gene encodes CDR1 LNHDA and CDR2 SQIVND (reference sequence). The CDR3 consists of 15 residues. The V end was cut by 6 bases, the J end by 0 bases, with 11 bases between. The CDR3 DNA follows: TGTGCCAGTAGCCGTGACACTTCAACTAATGAAAAACTGTTTTTT. Amino acid sequence: CASSRDTSTNEKLFF.

V and J are TRBV27 and TRBJ2-2; 10 nucleotides agree with TRBD1. Germline CDR1 and CDR2: MNHEY and SMNVEV (reference sequence). This CDR3 has 15 residues. The J segment lost 7 bases and the V segment lost 4 bases, leaving 6 bases of the junction unmatched. The CDR3 nucleotides are TGTGCCAGCAGTTCCGGGACAGGGGCTGACGGGGAGCTGTTTTTT. Amino acid sequence: CASSSGTGADGELFF.

V usage is TRBV7-3 and J usage is TRBJ2-3; perhaps TRBD2 as D (5 bases). CDR1 and CDR2 (germline): SGHTA, FQGTGA. V lost 5 bases and J lost 2, with 11 bases in between. The CDR3 length is 14 residues. The DNA for the CDR3 is TGTGCCAGCAGCACCGGGGATTTCACAGATACGCAGTATTTT. Its translation: CASSTGDFTDTQYF. Full variable domain (missing parts from reference TRBV7-3 and TRBJ2-3): GAGVSQTPSNKVTEKGKYVELRCDPISGHTALYWYRQSLGQGPEFLIYFQGTGAADDSGLPNDRFFAVRPEGSVSTLKIQRTERGDSAVYLCASSTGDFTDTQYFGPGTRLTVL.

The DNA of the CDR3 is TGTGCCAGCAGTGCCGCCGGGACAGGGCACTACGAGCAGTACTTC. It codes for CASSAAGTGHYEQYF. V gene TRBV27 combines with J gene TRBJ2-7; 9 bases map to TRBD1. Trimming took 5 bases from V and 3 from J; bases not matched to a gene: 8. This CDR3 is built from 15 residues. Per the germline V gene, CDR1 is MNHEY and CDR2 is SMNVEV (reference sequence).

V and J are TRBV5-1 and TRBJ2-1; perhaps TRBD1 as D (6 bases). This CDR3 is 14 amino acids long. Germline lookup yields CDR1 SGHRS and CDR2 YFSETQ. V lost 2 bases, J lost 7 bases, and 13 bases lay in between. The CDR3 DNA sequence: TGCGCCAGCAGCTTTAGGGGGAGCGGAAATGAGCAGTTCTTC. It is translated as CASSFRGSGNEQFF.

This clone appeared a single time. The chain links TRBV14 to TRBJ1-3; D not resolved. V dropped 0 bases and J dropped 2 bases, with 11 bases sitting between them. This CDR3 comprises 16 residues. Germline assignment: CDR1 SGHDN and CDR2 FVKESK. The CDR3 DNA reads TGTGCCAGCAGCCAAGATCCAGAAATAACTGGAAACACCATATATTTT. This sequence encodes CASSQDPEITGNTIYF.

The chain joins TRBV11-3 to TRBJ1-1; 8 positions match TRBD1. Germline CDR1 SGHNT, CDR2 YENEEA. Germline trimming cut 6 bases from V and 6 bases from J; bases unmatched to any gene: 12. This CDR3 spans 15 amino acids. The CDR3 DNA is TGTGCCAGCAGGCTTAGGGATACAGGGGGTTCTGAAGCTTTCTTT. Residues: CASRLRDTGGSEAFF.

The chain is built from TRBV27 and TRBJ2-1, with 12 positions matching TRBD2. The CDR3 extends over 15 amino acids. V dropped 6 bases and J dropped 3; count of bases not matched to a gene: 3. Germline assignment: CDR1 MNHEY and CDR2 SMNVEV (reference sequence). The CDR3 spells CASRMTSGSYNEQFF. CDR3 sequence (DNA): TGTGCCAGCAGAATGACTAGCGGGAGCTACAATGAGCAGTTCTTC.

The V and J genes are TRBV19 and TRBJ2-5, with 11 bases matching TRBD2. Germline V gene data show CDR1 as LNHDA and CDR2 as SQIVND (reference sequence). V was clipped by 5 bases and J by 3 bases; unmatched bases: 17. The CDR3 spans 19 residues. The DNA of the CDR3 is TGTGCCAGTAGTCCAAGCGGTGCTAGCGGGGGGCGGGGGGAAGAGACCCAGTACTTC. Protein: CASSPSGASGGRGEETQYF.

This chain joins TRBV7-9 and TRBJ2-7, with 8 bases aligning to TRBD1. V lost 1 base and J lost 11; bases outside the gene matches: 10. The CDR3 consists of 14 residues. Germline-derived CDR1 and CDR2 are SEHNR and FQNEAQ (reference sequence). CDR3 nucleotide sequence: TGTGCCAGCAGCTTAGGGGCCAGGGGGCTTGAAGAGTACTTC. Translating it yields CASSLGARGLEEYF.

This clone was found once. Additional DNA sequences in this sample encode the identical CDR3. This rearrangement joins TRBV4-1 to TRBJ1-1; D is undetermined. CDR1 and CDR2 from the germline V gene are MGHRA and YSYEKL. The CDR3 contains 15 residues. V was cut by 0 bases and J by 1 base, with 9 bases left in between. The CDR3 sequence: CASSQEPGSNTEAFF. The CDR3 coding sequence is TGCGCCAGCAGCCAAGAGCCAGGTTCGAACACTGAAGCTTTCTTT.

This clone came up once. This rearrangement joins TRBV7-9 to TRBJ1-2; D uncertain. CDR1 is SEHNR, CDR2 FQNEAQ, per germline (reference sequence). The CDR3 consists of 12 residues. Trimming shortened V by 5 bases and J by 6 bases, and 10 bases separated the two germline ends. The CDR3 spells CASSPGYHGYTF. The CDR3 DNA reads TGTGCCAGCAGCCCCGGGTACCATGGCTACACCTTC.

The V call is TRBV4-1, the J call TRBJ1-2, with D perhaps TRBD1 (6 bases). Trimming removed 3 bases from V and 0 bases from J, with 14 bases in between. Germline CDR1 is MGHRA and CDR2 is YSYEKL. The CDR3 is 16 residues long. The CDR3 reads CASSHATGKTNYGYTF. Here the CDR3 DNA reads TGCGCCAGCAGCCATGCAACAGGGAAAACTAACTATGGCTACACCTTC.

This chain connects TRBV11-1 to TRBJ1-1; perhaps TRBD1 as D (5 bases). Germline assignment: CDR1 SGHAT and CDR2 FQDESV (reference sequence). The CDR3 consists of 14 residues. With 2 bases removed from V and 1 base from J, the gap between germline ends came to 8 bases. CDR3 sequence: CASSLLQANTEAFF. CDR3 nucleotide sequence: TGTGCCAGCAGCTTACTACAGGCGAACACTGAAGCTTTCTTT.

The chain is built from TRBV7-8 and TRBJ2-7; possible D gene TRBD2, 7 bases. This CDR3 is built from 20 residues. Germline loops: CDR1 SGHVS, CDR2 FQNEAQ. V lost 2 bases and J lost 3, with 29 bases in between. As DNA, the CDR3 is TGTGCCAGCAGCTTAACCCTGCCGCGGGAGACAGGTGTGGCGAACTACGAGCAGTACTTC. Its protein is CASSLTLPRETGVANYEQYF.